The 32 T cell receptor beta chains below come from one sample, sequenced in a study of CD8 T cells in ankylosing spondylitis. Study-level points and caveats: Blood of patients with ankylosing spondylitis appeared to be characterized by a TCR beta motif of eight highly homologous variants.

TCRdb re-called the 5' RACE reads with MiXCR, one entry per CDR3 protein. The sample lists 200,000 to 250,000 distinct CDR3 sequences, 6% to 8.5% occurring once. No antigen has been identified for these receptors. Sequencing input: blood, either unsorted or a sorted T cell fraction (not recorded which). These receptors were collected from a male donor with ankylosing spondylitis.

This clonotype was seen repeatedly, ten times or more. The rearrangement links TRBV6-2 or TRBV6-3 to TRBJ1-1; D unresolved. V gave up 0 bases and J gave up 6 bases, with 8 bases separating them. There are 13 residues in the CDR3. CDR1 MNHEY and CDR2 SVGEGT come from the germline V gene. The CDR3 DNA reads as TGTGCCAGCAGTTACTCTAATCTGGCTGAAGCTTTCTTT. It yields the protein CASSYSNLAEAFF.

This clonotype was found many times. The chain is built from TRBV7-8 and TRBJ2-1, with D uncertain. The V end was cut by 2 bases, the J end by 0 bases, with 11 bases between. The CDR3 contains 16 residues. The germline CDR1 and CDR2 sequences are SGHVS and FQNEAQ. This chain's CDR3 is CASSLSMVSSYNEQFF. CDR3 DNA: TGTGCCAGCAGCTTAAGTATGGTTAGCTCCTACAATGAGCAGTTCTTC.

The chain couples TRBV14 to TRBJ2-5; D uncertain. CDR1 and CDR2 from the germline V gene are SGHDN and FVKESK. The CDR3 contains 16 residues. V was cut by 1 base and J by 0 bases, with 12 bases left in between. DNA for the CDR3: TGTGCCAGCAGCCAAGGAATCGGAGCGTACCAAGAGACCCAGTACTTC. The encoded protein is CASSQGIGAYQETQYF.

This clonotype was seen ten or more times. The V gene is TRBV11-2, the J gene TRBJ2-1, with TRBD2 matching over 8 bases. Germline CDR1 reads SGHAT; CDR2 reads FQNNGV. The length of the CDR3 is 14 residues. J gave up 6 bases and V 3 bases, and 4 bases lay outside the gene matches. CDR3 sequence (DNA): TGTGCCAGCAGCTTGGCGGGAGGTGGCAATGAGCAGTTCTTC. This translates into CASSLAGGGNEQFF.

The CDR3 sequence is CASSPSEVEQYF. The CDR3 coding sequence is TGTGCCAGCTCTCCCTCGGAAGTTGAGCAGTACTTC. The chain has TRBV18 and TRBJ2-7; D call uncertain. Trimming removed 6 bases from V and 7 bases from J, with 13 bases in between. Germline values: CDR1 KGHSH, CDR2 LQKENI. CDR3 length: 12 amino acids.

This clonotype was seen repeatedly, ten times or more. The rearrangement joins TRBV9 to TRBJ2-5, with TRBD2 as a possible D gene (6 bases). The CDR3 sequence is 15 residues long. With 0 bases removed from V and 0 bases from J, the gap between germline ends came to 9 bases. CDR1 and CDR2 (germline): SGDLS, YYNGEE. In DNA form, the CDR3 reads TGTGCCAGCAGCGTAGCGGGGAGGAACCAAGAGACCCAGTACTTC. Its protein is CASSVAGRNQETQYF.

This clonotype has only a few counts. This sequence joins TRBV11-2 and TRBJ2-3; 8 bases align to TRBD2. V gave up 8 bases and J gave up 2 bases; unmatched junction bases: 9. This CDR3 region has 15 residues. CDR1 is SGHAT, CDR2 FQNNGV, per germline. The CDR3 sequence is CASCYGGADTDTQYF. CDR3 nucleotides: TGTGCCAGCTGCTACGGGGGGGCCGACACAGATACGCAGTATTTT. The full variable domain, in which reference TRBV11-2 and TRBJ2-3 provide the parts outside the CDR3, is EAGVAQSPRYKIIEKRQSVAFWCNPISGHATLYWYQQILGQGPKLLIQFQNNGVVDDSQLPKDRFSAERLKGVDSTLKIQPAKLEDSAVYLCASCYGGADTDTQYFGPGTRLTVL.

This clonotype was seen ten or more times. The chain joins TRBV7-2 to TRBJ2-1, with 12 bases aligning to TRBD2. The germline gives CDR1 SGHTA, CDR2 FQGNSA. Losses at the gene ends were 3 bases for V and 7 bases for J; bases not matched to a gene: 10. CDR3 size: 17 residues. CDR3 sequence (DNA): TGTGCCAGCAGCTTCCGACTAGCGGGAGTCAGAGGGAATGAGCAGTTCTTC. Translating gives CASSFRLAGVRGNEQFF.

This clonotype was seen ten or more times. This chain uses TRBV7-6 with TRBJ1-2, with 9 bases fitting TRBD1. CDR1 is SGHVS, CDR2 FNYEAQ, per germline. V was clipped by 1 base and J by 9 bases; unmatched bases: 3. CDR3 length: 13 amino acids. The CDR3 region has the DNA TGTGCCAGCAGCTTAGACAGGGGGCGAAGCTACACCTTC. Translation gives CASSLDRGRSYTF. The whole variable domain, remainder taken from reference TRBV7-6 and TRBJ1-2, is GAGVSQSPRYKVTKRGQDVALRCDPISGHVSLYWYRQALGQGPEFLTYFNYEAQQDKSGLPNDRFSAERPEGSISTLTIQRTEQRDSAMYRCASSLDRGRSYTFGSGTRLTVV.

This clonotype was detected ten times or more. The rearrangement joins TRBV7-2 to TRBJ2-1; TRBD2 matches at 10 bases. After removal of 6 bases from V and 4 bases from J, the junction contained 12 bases not matched to a gene. The length of the CDR3 is 17 residues. CDR1 SGHTA and CDR2 FQGNSA come from the germline V gene. The CDR3 sequence is CASRLGLAGETYNEQFF. As DNA, the CDR3 is TGTGCCAGCAGGTTGGGGCTAGCGGGGGAGACGTACAATGAGCAGTTCTTC. Together with reference TRBV7-2 and TRBJ2-1, the CDR3 gives the full variable domain: GAGVSQSPSNKVTEKGKDVELRCDPISGHTALYWYRQSLGQGLEFLIYFQGNSAPDKSGLPSDRFSAERTGGSVSTLTIQRTQQEDSAVYLCASRLGLAGETYNEQFFGPGTRLTVL.

This clonotype was seen at least ten times. The chain couples TRBV4-2 to TRBJ2-7; 11 nucleotides line up with TRBD2. The CDR3 consists of 16 residues. Germline CDR1 and CDR2: LGHNA and YNFKEQ. The V gene end was trimmed by 0 bases and the J gene end by 6 bases; junction bases not matched to a gene: 7. The CDR3 spells CASSQDRLAGGTEQYF. The CDR3 region has the DNA TGTGCCAGCAGCCAAGATCGTCTAGCGGGAGGTACCGAGCAGTACTTC.

The table lists this clonotype with many counts. The chain joins TRBV9 to TRBJ2-3; perhaps TRBD2 as D (6 bases). V lost 3 bases, J lost 3 bases, and 20 bases lay in between. This CDR3 spans 17 amino acids. Germline V gene data show CDR1 as SGDLS and CDR2 as YYNGEE. The CDR3 here is CASSEGGFRMGTDTQYF. Written as DNA, the CDR3 is TGTGCCAGCAGCGAGGGAGGATTCAGGATGGGTACAGATACGCAGTATTTT.

CDR3 region: CASSVPLMSGGSLQGEQFF. CDR3 nucleotides: TGTGCCAGCAGCGTCCCATTAATGAGCGGGGGGTCCCTACAGGGTGAGCAGTTCTTC. The genes are TRBV9 and TRBJ2-1, with TRBD2 identical over 9 bases. The CDR3 contains 19 residues. Germline lookup yields CDR1 SGDLS and CDR2 YYNGEE. Trimming removed 2 bases from V and 9 bases from J; junction bases left unmatched: 21.

The chain combines TRBV20-1 with TRBJ2-1, with 10 positions matching TRBD2. This CDR3 has 15 amino acids. Trimming took 1 base from V and 8 from J; bases not matched to a gene: 8. In germline, CDR1 is DFQATT, CDR2 SNEGSKA (reference sequence). CDR3 loop: CSARALAGGSDEQFF. The CDR3 nucleotides are TGCAGTGCTAGAGCCTTAGCGGGGGGATCGGATGAGCAGTTCTTC.

J is TRBJ2-7 and V is TRBV7-9; D is possibly TRBD2 (5 bases). The germline gives CDR1 SEHNR, CDR2 FQNEAQ (reference sequence). This CDR3 is 16 amino acids long. V lost 7 bases and J 4 bases, leaving 23 bases between the germline ends. CDR3 in amino acids: CASTAHAGLLPYEQYF. The CDR3 nucleotides read TGTGCCAGCACGGCGCACGCGGGCCTTCTCCCGTACGAGCAGTACTTC.

The J gene is TRBJ1-1, the V gene TRBV11-3; no clear D. Per the germline V gene, CDR1 is SGHNT and CDR2 is YENEEA. V was cut by 0 bases and J by 4 bases, with 6 bases left in between. The CDR3 extends over 13 amino acids. As DNA, the CDR3 is TGTGCCAGCAGCTTAGATTGGAGCACTGAAGCTTTCTTT. Encoded protein: CASSLDWSTEAFF.

At least ten counts were recorded for this clonotype. This chain links TRBV27 with TRBJ2-3; a possible D gene is TRBD2 (5 bases). V was cut by 2 bases and J by 5 bases, with 11 bases left in between. The CDR3 covers 14 residues. The V gene's germline CDR1 is MNHEY and CDR2 SMNVEV (reference sequence). The CDR3 sequence is CASSLELARDTQYF. In DNA, the CDR3 is TGTGCCAGCAGTTTAGAGCTAGCACGAGATACGCAGTATTTT.

This clonotype was observed many times. The gene calls are TRBV20-1 and TRBJ1-6, with a weak D call TRBD1 (5 bases). CDR3 length: 15 amino acids. Germline CDR1 is DFQATT and CDR2 is SNEGSKA (reference sequence). V was pared by 3 bases and J by 7 bases, with 16 bases between. As DNA, the CDR3 is TGCAGTGCTAGCGGGACCCGGCTCACCAATTCACCCCTCCACTTT. This translates into CSASGTRLTNSPLHF.

This clonotype was observed many times. The chain uses TRBV28 and TRBJ2-7; tentative D call: TRBD1 (6 bases). The ends were cut back, 4 bases at V and 0 bases at J, with 13 bases in the middle. This CDR3 contains 15 residues. The V gene's germline CDR1 is MDHEN and CDR2 SYDVKM. The CDR3 spells CASSSSGESSYEQYF. The CDR3 DNA reads TGTGCCAGCAGTTCCTCAGGGGAAAGCTCCTACGAGCAGTACTTC.

This clonotype has a count of ten or more. CDR3 sequence (DNA): TGTGCCACCAGTGACACAGATCCGCGGGAGAGCACAGATACGCAGTATTTT. Its protein is CATSDTDPRESTDTQYF. The V gene is TRBV24-1, the J gene TRBJ2-3; 7 nucleotides agree with TRBD2. Germline V gives CDR1 KGHDR, CDR2 SFDVKD. The CDR3 runs 17 residues. With 4 bases clipped from V and 0 bases from J, the junction kept 9 bases outside the gene matches.

The chain joins TRBV9 to TRBJ1-1; D remains ambiguous. The CDR3 loop spans 14 amino acids. Trimming removed 0 bases from V and 0 bases from J, with 6 bases in between. Germline CDR1 SGDLS, CDR2 YYNGEE. The CDR3 coding sequence is TGTGCCAGCAGCGTAGATTCAGTGAACACTGAAGCTTTCTTT. Translated, it gives CASSVDSVNTEAFF.

This clonotype showed up just a few times. V is TRBV21-1 and J is TRBJ2-1; TRBD1, the table's D call, was not compared with the DNA. TRBV21-1 is a pseudogene. CDR3 length: 15 residues. CDR3 sequence reads: CASSCGGPFYNEQFF. The CDR3 DNA reads TGTGCCAGCAGCTGTGGGGGACCGTTCTACAATGAGCAGTTCTTC.

Many counts were recorded for this clonotype. This chain connects TRBV20-1 to TRBJ2-7; D is undetermined. The CDR3 consists of 13 residues. From germline, CDR1 is DFQATT and CDR2 SNEGSKA (reference sequence). With 2 bases removed from V and 0 bases from J, the gap between germline ends came to 8 bases. CDR3 sequence reads: CSARSSYSYEQYF. The CDR3 coding sequence is TGCAGTGCTAGAAGCAGCTACTCCTACGAGCAGTACTTC.

In its sample, this clonotype was seen many times. This sequence joins TRBV5-1 and TRBJ2-5; the match to TRBD1 covers 12 bases. After removal of 1 base from V and 2 bases from J, the junction contained 9 bases not matched to a gene. This CDR3 comprises 18 residues. CDR1 is SGHRS, CDR2 YFSETQ, per germline. The CDR3, as DNA: TGCGCCAGCAGCTTGATTCTAAGGGACAGGGGGCTTCAAGAGACCCAGTACTTC. Its translation: CASSLILRDRGLQETQYF.

This clonotype was seen many times. The CDR3 DNA sequence: TGTGCCAGCAGCCCGTCCCGGGGCTCGAAATCAGATACGCAGTATTTT. This encodes CASSPSRGSKSDTQYF. The chain combines TRBV7-2 with TRBJ2-3; D possibly uses TRBD1 or TRBD2 (5 bases each). The germline V gene has CDR1 SGHTA and CDR2 FQGNSA. The CDR3 spans 16 residues. The V gene lost 5 bases and the J gene lost 4 bases, with 19 bases spanning the gap. The whole variable domain, filled in from reference TRBV7-2 and TRBJ2-3, reads GAGVSQSPSNKVTEKGKDVELRCDPISGHTALYWYRQSLGQGLEFLIYFQGNSAPDKSGLPSDRFSAERTGGSVSTLTIQRTQQEDSAVYLCASSPSRGSKSDTQYFGPGTRLTVL.

A few counts support this clonotype. The rearrangement links TRBV7-6 to TRBJ2-1; 8 positions match TRBD2. CDR1 and CDR2 from the germline V gene are SGHVS and FNYEAQ. The length of the CDR3 is 11 residues. After removal of 5 bases from V and 10 bases from J, the junction contained 1 base not matched to a gene. The CDR3 sequence is CASSRGGEQFF. The CDR3 region has the DNA TGTGCCAGCAGCCGGGGGGGGGAGCAGTTCTTC.

J is TRBJ2-2 and V is TRBV6-5, with 7 bases fitting TRBD1. Germline-derived CDR1 and CDR2 are MNHEY and SVGAGI. V shed 2 bases and J 0 bases; nucleotides not matched to a gene: 0. The CDR3 extends over 15 amino acids. As DNA, the CDR3 is TGTGCCAGCAGTTACGGGACAGCGAACACCGGGGAGCTGTTTTTT. Its translation is CASSYGTANTGELFF.

This clonotype has ten or more counts. The chain uses TRBV12-3 or TRBV12-4 and TRBJ1-1; no firm D call. Trimming cost V 3 bases and J 4 bases, with 3 bases left between them. This CDR3 is built from 11 residues. This CDR3 is CASSFGTEAFF. The CDR3 DNA reads as TGTGCCAGCAGTTTTGGCACTGAAGCTTTCTTT.

At least ten counts were recorded for this clonotype. The chain is built from TRBV30 and TRBJ2-5; D is undetermined. V lost 3 bases and J lost 5, with 7 bases in between. The germline CDR1 and CDR2 sequences are GTSNPN and SVGIG (reference sequence). The CDR3 runs to 11 residues. CDR3 DNA: TGTGCCTGGAGGGCTCTCGAGACCCAGTACTTC. The encoded protein is CAWRALETQYF.

This clonotype was counted many times. This chain connects TRBV6-1 to TRBJ1-2, with 10 positions matching TRBD1. CDR1 MNHNS and CDR2 SASEGT come from the germline V gene. The CDR3 is 15 residues long. V was pared by 6 bases and J by 4 bases, with 8 bases of the junction left unmatched. As DNA, the CDR3 is TGTGCCAGCAGCCCCACGGGACAGGGGTTCTATGGCTACACCTTC. It specifies CASSPTGQGFYGYTF.

This clonotype has more than one count but fewer than ten. This chain uses TRBV18 with TRBJ2-2; D not resolved. The germline V gene encodes CDR1 KGHSH and CDR2 LQKENI. CDR3 length: 15 amino acids. The V gene lost 3 bases and the J gene lost 1 base, with 9 bases spanning the gap. The chain's CDR3 is CASSPLRQNTGELFF. DNA for the CDR3: TGTGCCAGCTCACCTTTAAGACAGAACACCGGGGAGCTGTTTTTT.

In its sample, this clonotype was seen many times. This chain links TRBV4-1 with TRBJ2-1; D possibly corresponds to TRBD2 (6 bases). V was shortened by 4 bases and J by 3 bases, with 10 bases between the two germline ends. Per germline, CDR1 MGHRA and CDR2 YSYEKL. CDR3 length equals 14 residues. DNA for the CDR3: TGCGCCAGCAGCCTTGGACTATTCTACAATGAGCAGTTCTTC. This codes for CASSLGLFYNEQFF.